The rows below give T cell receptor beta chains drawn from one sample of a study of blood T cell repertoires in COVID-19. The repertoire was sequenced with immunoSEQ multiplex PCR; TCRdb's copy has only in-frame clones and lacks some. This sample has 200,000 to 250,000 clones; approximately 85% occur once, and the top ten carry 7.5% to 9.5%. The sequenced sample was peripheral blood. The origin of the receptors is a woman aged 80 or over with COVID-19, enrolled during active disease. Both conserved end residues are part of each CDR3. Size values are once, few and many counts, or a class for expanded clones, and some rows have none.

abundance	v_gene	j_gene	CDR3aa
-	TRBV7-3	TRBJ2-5	CASSSSGGETQYF
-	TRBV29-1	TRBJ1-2	CSVSDRFGYTF
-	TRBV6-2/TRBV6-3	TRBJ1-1	CASSYDRNTEAFF
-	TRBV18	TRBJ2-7	CASSPGGSYEQYF
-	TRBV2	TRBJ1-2	CASRNSNYGYTF
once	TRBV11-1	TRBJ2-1	CASSLAGGSYNEQFF
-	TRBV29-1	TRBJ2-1	CSSGTSGDNEQFF
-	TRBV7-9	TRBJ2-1	CASSLGDRVGDEQFF
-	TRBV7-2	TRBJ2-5	CASSFERVETQYF
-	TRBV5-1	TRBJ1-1	CASSGRQGANTEAFF
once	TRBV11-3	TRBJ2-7	CASPKATGEHEQYF
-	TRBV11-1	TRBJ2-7	CASSRSGSYEQYF
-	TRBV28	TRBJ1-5	CASSSPGGAFQPQHF
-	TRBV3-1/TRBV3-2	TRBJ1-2	CASSQNGANYGYTF
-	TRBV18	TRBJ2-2	CASSPDRTNTGELFF
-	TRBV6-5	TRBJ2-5	CASSYAGTSGRETQYF